This T cell receptor beta chain was documented in a study of molecular identifiers for immune sequencing clone quantification. Study-level results: Should identical TCR molecules share a barcode, the sizes of highly expanded clones could be underestimated. Jurkat TCR RNA that was spiked in from one cell was reportedly detectable among one million naive cells.

A CD8+CD4-CCR7+CD45RA+ phenotype served as the sorting definition for naive CD8 T cells. This clonotype was detected a few times. What it binds is unknown. Bulk TCR libraries used previously described methods and listed TCR primers. From the PCR reads, TCRdb called clonotypes with MiXCR, one entry per CDR3 protein. The sample holds approximately 500,000 distinct CDR3 sequences, 20% to 25% seen once. There are 16 residues in the CDR3. V shed 2 bases, J shed 4 bases, and the junction held 6 bases outside the gene matches. The germline V gene has CDR1 LNHDA and CDR2 SQIVND (reference sequence). The chain recombines TRBV19 with TRBJ2-3, with TRBD2 matching 10 bases. The specimen sequenced was naive CD8+ T cells from blood, with Jurkat cell RNA spiked in. This sample's subset: FACS-sorted CD8+CD4-CCR7+CD45RA+ naive T cells. This TCR derives from a human donor in good health. Some libraries in this study had Jurkat cell RNA spiked in. The CDR3 spells CASSILAGVGPDTQYF. The CDR3 DNA reads as TGTGCCAGTAGTATACTAGCGGGAGTCGGGCCAGATACGCAGTATTTT.